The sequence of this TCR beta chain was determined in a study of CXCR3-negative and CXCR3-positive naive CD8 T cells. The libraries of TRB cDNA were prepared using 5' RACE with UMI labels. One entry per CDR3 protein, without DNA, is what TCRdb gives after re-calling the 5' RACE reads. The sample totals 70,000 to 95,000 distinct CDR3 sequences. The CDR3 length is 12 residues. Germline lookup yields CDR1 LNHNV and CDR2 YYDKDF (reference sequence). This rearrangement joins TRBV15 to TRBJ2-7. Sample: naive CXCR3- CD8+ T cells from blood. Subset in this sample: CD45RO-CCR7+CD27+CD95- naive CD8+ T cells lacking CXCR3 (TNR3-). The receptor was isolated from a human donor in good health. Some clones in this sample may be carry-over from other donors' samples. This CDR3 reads CATSRDGWEQYF.